This passage covers 22 T cell receptor beta chains from one sample sequenced in a study of OX40 agonist ivuxolimab in advanced cancers. Produced via immunoSEQ multiplex PCR; TCRdb's table is partial and in-frame only. The table lists about 79,000 clones, roughly 85% of them singletons. This material consisted of CD4+ or CD8+ T cells sorted from blood, taken in a trial of the OX40 agonist ivuxolimab. The source of these receptors is an adult with an advanced solid tumor such as melanoma, head and neck, liver or kidney cancer.

The table lists this clone with a count of one. This chain joins TRBV5-4 and TRBJ2-4; D is possibly TRBD1 or TRBD2 (5 bases each). Germline values: CDR1 SGHNT, CDR2 YYREEE (reference sequence). The V end was cut by 0 bases, the J end by 7 bases, with 14 bases between. The CDR3 extends over 15 amino acids. This CDR3 reads CASSLAGTTRNIQYF. CDR3 nucleotides: TGTGCCAGCAGCTTGGCCGGGACCACAAGGAACATTCAGTACTTC.

The chain links TRBV19 to TRBJ2-7; TRBD1 is a possible D gene (6 bases). V gave up 6 bases and J gave up 2 bases, with 11 bases separating them. CDR3 size: 13 residues. CDR1 and CDR2 from the germline V gene are LNHDA and SQIVND (reference sequence). CDR3 in DNA: TGTGCCAGTAGACAGGACAGTACCTACGAGCAGTACTTC. This sequence encodes CASRQDSTYEQYF. Full variable domain (rest looked up from reference TRBV19 and TRBJ2-7): DGGITQSPKYLFRKEGQNVTLSCEQNLNHDAMYWYRQDPGQGLRLIYYSQIVNDFQKGDIAEGYSVSREKKESFPLTVTSAQKNPTAFYLCASRQDSTYEQYFGPGTRLTVT.

The chain employs TRBV5-1 and TRBJ2-3; 7 nucleotides match TRBD1. Per germline, CDR1 SGHRS and CDR2 YFSETQ. This CDR3 has 16 residues. V lost 0 bases and J lost 2; bases outside the gene matches: 6. The CDR3, as DNA: TGCGCCAGCAGCTTGGGAAGACAGGGAGACACAGATACGCAGTATTTT. This encodes CASSLGRQGDTDTQYF. Filled out from reference TRBV5-1 and TRBJ2-3, the complete variable domain reads KAGVTQTPRYLIKTRGQQVTLSCSPISGHRSVSWYQQTPGQGLQFLFEYFSETQRNKGNFPGRFSGRQFSNSRSEMNVSTLELGDSALYLCASSLGRQGDTDTQYFGPGTRLTVL.

This clone was counted a single time. The chain has TRBV19 and TRBJ2-1, with D maybe TRBD2 (6 bases). The length of the CDR3 is 14 residues. Germline CDR1 is LNHDA and CDR2 is SQIVND (reference sequence). V lost 5 bases to trimming and J lost 6 bases, with 14 bases between them. CDR3 coding DNA: TGTGCCAGTAGTCCCCAGCGGGTTCTCAATGAGCAGTTCTTC. This translates into CASSPQRVLNEQFF.

V is TRBV27 and J is TRBJ2-7; TRBD2 agrees at 14 bases. Trimming removed 0 bases from V and 3 bases from J; junction bases left unmatched: 1. Germline lookup yields CDR1 MNHEY and CDR2 SMNVEV (reference sequence). This CDR3 region has 16 residues. Here the CDR3 reads CASSLSGTSGSYEQYF. The DNA of the CDR3 is TGTGCCAGCAGTTTATCCGGGACTAGCGGGAGCTACGAGCAGTACTTC.

The CDR3 region is CASSSTLGLAVYNEQFF. In DNA, the CDR3 is TGTGCCAGCAGCTCAACTCTGGGACTAGCGGTCTACAATGAGCAGTTCTTC. V and J are TRBV5-6 and TRBJ2-1; TRBD2 matches at 11 bases. V shed 3 bases, J shed 3 bases, and the junction held 8 bases outside the gene matches. CDR3 length: 17 residues. Germline-derived CDR1 and CDR2 are SGHDT and YYEEEE.

The chain carries TRBV6-5 and TRBJ2-5, with D uncertain. The CDR3 length is 11 residues. The germline V and J ends were trimmed by 6 bases and 2 bases, with 4 bases remaining between them. Germline assignment: CDR1 MNHEY and CDR2 SVGAGI. The CDR3 sequence: CASRSQETQYF. DNA for the CDR3: TGTGCCAGCAGATCACAAGAGACCCAGTACTTC.

Comment on this clone: At one end, the junction sequence differs from germline, possibly due to a read error. The chain is built from TRBV11-2 and TRBJ2-5, with a weak D call TRBD1 (6 bases). The length of the CDR3 is 14 residues. Germline V gene sequence: CDR1 SGHAT, CDR2 FQNNGV. The CDR3 DNA reads as TGTGCCGGCAGCTTGGGGGCACGGGCGGAGACCCAGTACTTC. Translating it yields CAGSLGARAETQYF.

This chain uses TRBV7-3 with TRBJ2-6; a weak D match, TRBD1 (5 bases). This CDR3 is 15 amino acids long. Germline loops: CDR1 SGHTA, CDR2 FQGTGA. V dropped 2 bases and J dropped 0 bases, with 5 bases sitting between them. In DNA, the CDR3 is TGTGCCAGCAGCTTAGACAGCTCTGGGGCCAACGTCCTGACTTTC. Translation gives CASSLDSSGANVLTF.

This chain uses TRBV5-1 with TRBJ1-1; TRBD1 aligns across 12 bases. V shed 4 bases, J shed 1 base, and the junction held 14 bases outside the gene matches. The germline V gene has CDR1 SGHRS and CDR2 YFSETQ. The CDR3 runs 19 residues. In DNA, the CDR3 is TGCGCCAGCAGCCCCCGACCCGGGACAGGGGGCTACCCGAACACTGAAGCTTTCTTT. It specifies CASSPRPGTGGYPNTEAFF.

The rearrangement uses TRBV6-1 and TRBJ1-2; 7 bases match TRBD1. This CDR3 has 14 residues. Germline V CDR1 and CDR2: MNHNS, SASEGT. Losses at the gene ends were 2 bases for V and 5 bases for J; bases not matched to a gene: 5. Here the CDR3 reads CASSELDRIYGYTF. DNA of the CDR3: TGTGCCAGCAGTGAATTGGACAGGATATATGGCTACACCTTC.

The chain uses TRBV9 and TRBJ1-2; 7 bases line up with TRBD1. The V gene's germline CDR1 is SGDLS and CDR2 YYNGEE. The CDR3 contains 15 residues. V lost 0 bases and J lost 8; bases outside the gene matches: 10. The CDR3 nucleotides read TGTGCCAGCAGCGTAGATTTTCAGGGGGGAAGAGGCTACACCTTC. This gives the protein CASSVDFQGGRGYTF. Based on the CDR3 plus reference TRBV9 and TRBJ1-2, the full variable domain is DSGVTQTPKHLITATGQRVTLRCSPRSGDLSVYWYQQSLDQGLQFLIQYYNGEERAKGNILERFSAQQFPDLHSELNLSSLELGDSALYFCASSVDFQGGRGYTFGSGTRLTVV.

This clone was seen once. The chain recombines TRBV4-2 with TRBJ2-3; 11 nucleotides agree with TRBD2. Germline CDR1 reads LGHNA; CDR2 reads YNFKEQ. With 3 bases clipped from V and 2 bases from J, the junction kept 10 bases outside the gene matches. CDR3 length: 18 residues. The CDR3 DNA is TGTGCCAGCAGCCAGGACGGGACTAGCGGCATACTCACAGATACGCAGTATTTT. This codes for CASSQDGTSGILTDTQYF.

The V and J genes are TRBV14 and TRBJ2-1; D is unclear. Trimming left V 4 bases short and J 7 bases short, with 11 bases between. Germline assignment: CDR1 SGHDN and CDR2 FVKESK. CDR3 size: 13 residues. The CDR3 DNA follows: TGTGCCAGCAGCCGCCACCTAATAAATGAGCAGTTCTTC. This gives the protein CASSRHLINEQFF.

The chain couples TRBV5-1 to TRBJ2-1; D ambiguous. Germline V lookup: CDR1 SGHRS, CDR2 YFSETQ. The CDR3 totals 15 residues. Between the trimmed V and J ends, which lost 5 bases and 5 bases, there was a span of 17 bases. CDR3 DNA: TGCGCCAGCAGTTGGGCCTTCCTCCCTAACAATGAGCAGTTCTTC. This translates into CASSWAFLPNNEQFF.

The chain joins TRBV30 to TRBJ2-7; the D gene is possibly TRBD1 (5 bases). CDR3 length: 14 residues. Germline V CDR1 and CDR2: GTSNPN, SVGIG (reference sequence). Trimming pared 1 base from V and 3 bases from J, leaving 13 bases between. The CDR3 DNA is TGTGCCTGGAGTGGATTAGGGGATTTCTACGAGCAGTACTTC. Translated: CAWSGLGDFYEQYF.

This clone showed up just a few times. The genes are TRBV6-1 and TRBJ1-2, with TRBD1 identical over 7 bases. CDR1 MNHNS and CDR2 SASEGT come from the germline V gene. CDR3 length: 13 amino acids. Trimming at V came to 6 bases and at J to 9 bases, leaving 10 bases not matched to a gene. The CDR3 DNA follows: TGTGCCAGCAGAGAAAGGACAGGCATAAGCTACACCTTC. It is translated as CASRERTGISYTF.

V usage is TRBV5-4 and J usage is TRBJ2-1; 15 bases are shared with TRBD2. With V trimmed by 4 bases and J by 8 bases, 7 bases remained unmatched. Germline V gene data show CDR1 as SGHNT and CDR2 as YYREEE (reference sequence). This CDR3 region has 16 residues. CDR3 DNA sequence: TGTGCCAGCAGCCTACGGACTAGCGGGAGGGGCGATGAGCAGTTCTTC. It translates to CASSLRTSGRGDEQFF.

The V call is TRBV7-2, the J call TRBJ2-1, with 9 bases that match TRBD2. The CDR3 has 14 residues. Unmatched junction bases numbered 7, after V lost 3 bases and J lost 10 bases. Germline V gives CDR1 SGHTA, CDR2 FQGNSA. DNA of the CDR3: TGTGCCAGCAGCTTGCCTAGCGGGATAGGGGAGCAGTTCTTC. Residues: CASSLPSGIGEQFF.

The chain links TRBV5-1 to TRBJ2-7, with D possibly matching TRBD1 (5 bases). The CDR3 is 11 residues long. The V gene lost 4 bases and the J gene lost 6 bases, with 8 bases spanning the gap. Germline assignment: CDR1 SGHRS and CDR2 YFSETQ. The CDR3 coding sequence is TGCGCCAGCAGCCCGGACATCGAGCAGTACTTC. Translation: CASSPDIEQYF.

V gene TRBV5-1 combines with J gene TRBJ2-1; 8 nucleotides line up with TRBD2. CDR1 and CDR2 (germline): SGHRS, YFSETQ. The CDR3 loop spans 14 amino acids. J was trimmed by 8 bases and V by 4 bases; bases with no gene match: 8. For the CDR3, the DNA is TGCGCCAGCAGCCTGGGACTAGGAGTGTATGAGCAGTTCTTC. It codes for CASSLGLGVYEQFF.

For this clone: Other DNA sequences of this sample code for an identical CDR3. This chain uses TRBV6-6 with TRBJ2-7; weak D call: TRBD2 (6 bases). This CDR3 is 12 amino acids long. Germline V gene lookup returns CDR1 MNHNY and CDR2 SVGAGI (reference sequence). V lost 5 bases, J lost 5 bases, and 10 bases lay in between. CDR3 sequence (DNA): TGTGCCAGCAGTCCGACTAGAGACGAGCAGTACTTC. Its protein product is CASSPTRDEQYF.